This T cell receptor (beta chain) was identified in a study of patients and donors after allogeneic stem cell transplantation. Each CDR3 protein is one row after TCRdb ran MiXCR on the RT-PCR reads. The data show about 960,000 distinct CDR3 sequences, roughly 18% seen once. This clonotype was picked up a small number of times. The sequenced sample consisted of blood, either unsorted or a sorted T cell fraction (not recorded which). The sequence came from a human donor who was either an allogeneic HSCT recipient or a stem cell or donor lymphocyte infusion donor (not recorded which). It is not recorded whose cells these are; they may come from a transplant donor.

This chain's CDR3 is CATSTEKTSPPRDTQYF. In DNA form, the CDR3 reads TGTGCCACCAGCACCGAAAAAACTAGCCCCCCACGGGATACGCAGTATTTT. J is TRBJ2-3 and V is TRBV15; perhaps TRBD2 as D (6 bases). The CDR3 covers 17 residues. Trimming left V 4 bases short and J 6 bases short, with 23 bases between. Germline lookup yields CDR1 LNHNV and CDR2 YYDKDF (reference sequence). Together with reference TRBV15 and TRBJ2-3, the CDR3 gives the full variable domain: DAMVIQNPRYQVTQFGKPVTLSCSQTLNHNVMYWYQQKSSQAPKLLFHYYDKDFNNEADTPDNFQSRRPNTSFCFLDIRSPGLGDTAMYLCATSTEKTSPPRDTQYFGPGTRLTVL.